This T cell receptor beta chain was profiled in a study of T cell repertoires in cytomegalovirus infection (dated 2019 in TCRdb). Describing the broader study: Donor HLA type was relevant to the analysis, because carriage of CMV infection together with the matching HLA type was indicated by public TCR beta signatures. What the authors observed across the whole study: Cumulative frequency of public TCR beta family members discriminated carriers of CMV infection plus the relevant HLA type in this cohort and an independent 352-donor cohort. The ex vivo response was dominated by HLA-C-restricted CMV-specific TCR beta clonotypes, which also provided the single most frequent clonotype in two of eight donors.

This clonotype showed up just a few times. Its antigen is still unknown. No quality values exist for individual bases; no much larger clone is one base distant. The instrument was an Illumina HiSeq 1500. TCRdb redid the processing of the public reads, applying fastp at Q25 and MiXCR, and retained in-frame beta chains. A single entry per CDR3 protein holds the most common genes and DNA from its merged rows. The sample table shows some 350,000 distinct CDR3 sequences, and about a sixth are seen once. Around 9.3% of the sample lies in the top ten. CDR1 and CDR2 (MNHEY, SMNVEV) derive from the germline V gene (reference sequence). V ends up 2 bases short and J 0 bases short, with an unmatched junction base count of 4. From its cysteine to its phenylalanine, the CDR3 spans 15 amino acids. CDR3 DNA is the only sequence kept; it has 45 bases, read in frame from the first base.

The sequenced sample consisted of PBMCs. The chain uses TRBV27 and TRBJ2-7; 7 bases in the junction line up with TRBD2. This TCR came from a human donor in good health (CMV status not recorded). Some clones in this sample may be carry-over from other donors' samples. The nucleotide sequence is TGTGCCAGCAGTTTAGCGGGGGACCACTCCTACGAGCAGTACTTC. It translates as CASSLAGDHSYEQYF.